These 22 T cell receptor beta chains were sequenced from one sample in a study of cytomegalovirus exposure and HLA in healthy donors. PCR involved 60 Vbeta and 13 Jbeta primers. Libraries were prepared by immunoSEQ multiplex PCR; TCRdb keeps only in-frame clonotypes and omits some of them. The table includes around 220,000 clones, roughly 70% detected once. The sample was PBMCs. These TCRs come from a woman aged 25-40 years in good health and CMV-seronegative.

This clone occurred a few times. The chain has TRBV7-2 and TRBJ2-1; 8 bases align to TRBD2. Germline V gives CDR1 SGHTA, CDR2 FQGNSA. This CDR3 comprises 18 residues. V was clipped by 2 bases and J by 0 bases; unmatched bases: 9. The CDR3 reads CASSLRLKRGNSYNEQFF. The CDR3, as DNA: TGTGCCAGCAGCTTACGGTTGAAGCGGGGGAACTCCTACAATGAGCAGTTCTTC. The full variable domain, its missing parts supplied by reference TRBV7-2 and TRBJ2-1, is GAGVSQSPSNKVTEKGKDVELRCDPISGHTALYWYRQSLGQGLEFLIYFQGNSAPDKSGLPSDRFSAERTGGSVSTLTIQRTQQEDSAVYLCASSLRLKRGNSYNEQFFGPGTRLTVL.

This chain joins TRBV11-3 and TRBJ2-3; 8 bases align to TRBD2. V was clipped by 5 bases and J by 0 bases; unmatched bases: 19. This CDR3 comprises 20 residues. Germline CDR1 SGHNT, CDR2 YENEEA. Here the CDR3 reads CASSPTRDPTSGISTDTQYF. The DNA for the CDR3 is TGTGCCAGCAGCCCGACCCGCGACCCAACTAGCGGCATTAGCACAGATACGCAGTATTTT.

DNA for the CDR3: TGTGCCAGCAGAGAGGGTTTGAGAAATGAAAAACTGTTTTTT. This codes for CASREGLRNEKLFF. V usage is TRBV27 and J usage is TRBJ1-4; D not resolved. V was clipped by 6 bases and J by 5 bases, with 13 bases between them. Germline lookup yields CDR1 MNHEY and CDR2 SMNVEV (reference sequence). The CDR3 is 14 amino acids.

The V and J genes are TRBV7-9 and TRBJ1-5; perhaps TRBD1 as D (5 bases). The CDR3 totals 14 residues. Trimming took off 1 base at V and 4 bases at J, with 8 bases between the two ends. Germline lookup yields CDR1 SEHNR and CDR2 FQNEAQ (reference sequence). CDR3 bases: TGTGCCAGCAGCTTAGTAGGGGTAAATCAGCCCCAGCATTTT. This sequence encodes CASSLVGVNQPQHF.

The chain joins TRBV19 to TRBJ1-1; unclear D gene. The CDR3 has 16 amino acids. Trimming cost V 4 bases and J 1 base, with 16 bases left between them. Germline values: CDR1 LNHDA, CDR2 SQIVND (reference sequence). The CDR3 here is CASSTARTVRNTEAFF. The CDR3 DNA reads as TGTGCCAGTAGTACCGCACGGACTGTACGGAACACTGAAGCTTTCTTT.

The chain is built from TRBV7-3 and TRBJ2-1; possible D gene TRBD2, 6 bases. V was shortened by 2 bases and J by 5 bases, with 10 bases between the two germline ends. The length of the CDR3 is 14 residues. Germline-derived CDR1 and CDR2 are SGHTA and FQGTGA. The CDR3 reads CASSLPGRHNEQFF. The CDR3 region has the DNA TGTGCCAGCAGCTTACCAGGGAGGCACAATGAGCAGTTCTTC. Full variable domain (rest looked up from reference TRBV7-3 and TRBJ2-1): GAGVSQTPSNKVTEKGKYVELRCDPISGHTALYWYRQSLGQGPEFLIYFQGTGAADDSGLPNDRFFAVRPEGSVSTLKIQRTERGDSAVYLCASSLPGRHNEQFFGPGTRLTVL.

This clone appeared a few times. The chain couples TRBV6-1 to TRBJ1-2; 12 positions match TRBD1. The CDR3 contains 14 residues. The ends lost 8 bases at V and 5 bases at J; junction bases unmatched: 6. Germline CDR1 reads MNHNS; CDR2 reads SASEGT. The CDR3 region has the DNA TGTGCCAGCTTCCCGGGACAGGGGGCTTATGGCTACACCTTC. This encodes CASFPGQGAYGYTF.

To note about this clone: One junction end disagrees with the germline gene, perhaps due to a read error. The chain joins TRBV7-7 to TRBJ2-1, with 14 bases matching TRBD2. Per the germline V gene, CDR1 is SSHAT and CDR2 is FNYEAQ (reference sequence). This CDR3 contains 15 residues. The DNA of the CDR3 is TGTGCTAGCAGCCGGACTAGCGGGAGGTACAATGAGCAGTTCTTC. Encoded protein: CASSRTSGRYNEQFF. Combining the CDR3 with reference TRBV7-7 and TRBJ2-1 gives the whole variable domain GAGVSQSPRYKVTKRGQDVTLRCDPISSHATLYWYQQALGQGPEFLTYFNYEAQPDKSGLPSDRFSAERPEGSISTLTIQRTEQRDSAMYRCASSRTSGRYNEQFFGPGTRLTVL.

The chain employs TRBV7-9 and TRBJ1-1, with TRBD1 matching over 8 bases. The V gene end was trimmed by 5 bases and the J gene end by 6 bases; junction bases not matched to a gene: 8. Germline V gene lookup returns CDR1 SEHNR and CDR2 FQNEAQ (reference sequence). The CDR3 sequence is 14 residues long. The CDR3 here is CASSQMTGVPEAFF. CDR3 nucleotides: TGTGCCAGCAGCCAGATGACAGGGGTCCCTGAAGCTTTCTTT.

The rearrangement uses TRBV29-1 and TRBJ1-1; perhaps TRBD1 as D (6 bases). CDR3 length: 13 amino acids. Germline lookup yields CDR1 SQVTM and CDR2 ANQGSEA. Trimming shortened V by 5 bases and J by 1 base, and 11 bases separated the two germline ends. CDR3 protein: CSVRQEWNTEAFF. The CDR3 DNA reads as TGCAGCGTTCGACAGGAATGGAACACTGAAGCTTTCTTT.

This rearrangement joins TRBV29-1 to TRBJ2-2, with TRBD2 matching 10 bases. The germline CDR1 and CDR2 sequences are SQVTM and ANQGSEA. The J segment lost 1 base and the V segment lost 7 bases, leaving 3 bases of the junction unmatched. There are 14 residues in the CDR3. Written as DNA, the CDR3 is TGCAGCGGATCTAGCGGGGGGAACACCGGGGAGCTGTTTTTT. It codes for CSGSSGGNTGELFF.

This rearrangement joins TRBV6-1 to TRBJ1-5; D not resolved. Germline lookup yields CDR1 MNHNS and CDR2 SASEGT. The CDR3 loop spans 15 amino acids. Trimming cost V 6 bases and J 0 bases, with 12 bases left between them. The CDR3, as DNA: TGTGCCAGCAGGCTTACACCTTATAGCAATCAGCCCCAGCATTTT. This sequence encodes CASRLTPYSNQPQHF.

This sequence joins TRBV19 and TRBJ1-1; 9 positions match TRBD1. Germline assignment: CDR1 LNHDA and CDR2 SQIVND (reference sequence). The CDR3 runs 15 residues. V lost 5 bases and J lost 4; bases outside the gene matches: 8. CDR3: CASSVAGTGSTEAFF. As DNA, the CDR3 is TGTGCCAGTAGTGTGGCCGGGACAGGGAGCACTGAAGCTTTCTTT.

The gene calls are TRBV6-8 and TRBJ1-2; D unclear. The CDR3 has 16 amino acids. V was cut by 7 bases and J by 0 bases, with 18 bases left in between. Germline-derived CDR1 and CDR2 are MNHGY and SAAAGT. The DNA for the CDR3 is TGTGCCAGCACCAGAGGGAGGTCGCCTACTAACTATGGCTACACCTTC. It specifies CASTRGRSPTNYGYTF.

This clone was counted a few times. The chain joins TRBV5-4 to TRBJ2-7; D gene ambiguous. The CDR3 extends over 11 amino acids. The V gene lost 4 bases and the J gene lost 3 bases, with 5 bases spanning the gap. Germline V gives CDR1 SGHNT, CDR2 YYREEE (reference sequence). CDR3 DNA: TGTGCCAGCAGCACCGGCTACGAGCAGTACTTC. Its translation is CASSTGYEQYF.

The V and J genes are TRBV7-8 and TRBJ2-3, with 7 bases aligning to TRBD1. The junction had 7 bases not matched to a gene; V was cut back by 5 bases and J by 2 bases. This CDR3 contains 15 residues. Germline CDR1 SGHVS, CDR2 FQNEAQ. In DNA form, the CDR3 reads TGTGCCAGCAGCCTTGGGGGACAGCACACAGATACGCAGTATTTT. This translates into CASSLGGQHTDTQYF.

This chain links TRBV29-1 with TRBJ2-7; 7 bases match TRBD1. Trimming took 6 bases from V and 3 from J; bases not matched to a gene: 5. The CDR3 runs to 12 residues. Germline V gives CDR1 SQVTM, CDR2 ANQGSEA. In nucleotides, the CDR3 is TGCAGCGTAGGGGACAGCAACTACGAGCAGTACTTC. Amino acids: CSVGDSNYEQYF.

This chain links TRBV27 with TRBJ1-4; 7 bases map to TRBD1. The CDR3 contains 14 residues. Germline V gene lookup returns CDR1 MNHEY and CDR2 SMNVEV (reference sequence). Trimming cost V 5 bases and J 2 bases; bases outside gene matches: 2. The CDR3 is CASSPGGTNEKLFF. The CDR3 coding sequence is TGTGCCAGCAGTCCAGGGGGGACTAATGAAAAACTGTTTTTT.

In its sample, this clone was seen a few times. CDR3 loop: CASREGTVLFF. The DNA of the CDR3 is TGTGCCAGTAGAGAAGGAACAGTTCTGTTTTTT. The genes are TRBV19 and TRBJ1-4; D ambiguous. V gave up 6 bases and J gave up 14 bases, with 13 bases separating them. There are 11 residues in the CDR3. Germline CDR1 and CDR2: LNHDA and SQIVND (reference sequence). Full variable domain (remainder filled in from reference TRBV19 and TRBJ1-4): DGGITQSPKYLFRKEGQNVTLSCEQNLNHDAMYWYRQDPGQGLRLIYYSQIVNDFQKGDIAEGYSVSREKKESFPLTVTSAQKNPTAFYLCASREGTVLFFGSGTQLSVL.

The V call is TRBV7-9, the J call TRBJ2-3; perhaps TRBD1 as D (6 bases). The CDR3 has 15 residues. V was clipped by 3 bases and J by 0 bases, with 10 bases between them. The germline V gene encodes CDR1 SEHNR and CDR2 FQNEAQ (reference sequence). CDR3 loop: CASSFWTASTDTQYF. The CDR3 nucleotides read TGTGCCAGCAGCTTTTGGACAGCTAGCACAGATACGCAGTATTTT. Full variable domain (missing parts from reference TRBV7-9 and TRBJ2-3): DTGVSQNPRHKITKRGQNVTFRCDPISEHNRLYWYRQTLGQGPEFLTYFQNEAQLEKSRLLSDRFSAERPKGSFSTLEIQRTEQGDSAMYLCASSFWTASTDTQYFGPGTRLTVL.

V and J are TRBV27 and TRBJ2-3, with D possibly matching TRBD2 (5 bases). V lost 2 bases and J lost 0, with 6 bases in between. This CDR3 is 14 amino acids long. Per the germline V gene, CDR1 is MNHEY and CDR2 is SMNVEV (reference sequence). DNA of the CDR3: TGTGCCAGCAGTTTAAGGACTAGCACAGATACGCAGTATTTT. Its protein is CASSLRTSTDTQYF.

This clone has a handful of counts. The rearrangement uses TRBV7-6 and TRBJ2-7; TRBD1 might be the D (8 bases). This CDR3 is built from 16 residues. The V end was cut by 2 bases, the J end by 9 bases, with 23 bases between. CDR1 is SGHVS and CDR2 is FNYEAQ in the germline V gene. CDR3 region: CASSLKSGQGAGAQYF. CDR3 bases: TGTGCCAGCAGCTTAAAATCGGGCCAGGGGGCGGGAGCGCAGTACTTC. Variable domain in full (rest from reference TRBV7-6 and TRBJ2-7): GAGVSQSPRYKVTKRGQDVALRCDPISGHVSLYWYRQALGQGPEFLTYFNYEAQQDKSGLPNDRFSAERPEGSISTLTIQRTEQRDSAMYRCASSLKSGQGAGAQYFGPGTRLTVT.